A single sample is the source of the 18 T cell receptor beta chains below, sequenced in a study of primary melanoma T cells and metastatic recurrence. Clones were sequenced by immunoSEQ multiplex PCR, and TCRdb holds only the in-frame ones, with some missing. The data contain around 790 clones, roughly 79% of them singletons. Sequencing was performed on melanoma tumor tissue. All receptors derive from a human donor with melanoma.

The V call is TRBV14, the J call TRBJ2-2; D is ambiguous. V was clipped by 6 bases and J by 0 bases, with 11 bases between them. The CDR3 extends over 15 amino acids. CDR1 SGHDN and CDR2 FVKESK come from the germline V gene. The CDR3 here is CASSRTTANTGELFF. The DNA for the CDR3 is TGTGCCAGCAGTCGAACTACCGCGAACACCGGGGAGCTGTTTTTT.

This clone is large (0.1 to 1%). The junction differs from germline at one of its ends, possibly a read error. The V and J genes are TRBV6-8 and TRBJ1-1; D ambiguous. Germline V gene sequence: CDR1 MNHGY, CDR2 SAAAGT. The CDR3 totals 13 residues. This chain's CDR3 is CASSDSGPSEAFF. The CDR3 DNA reads TGTGCCAGCAGTGACTCTGGTCCCTCTGAAGCTTTCTTT.

The chain recombines TRBV11-3 with TRBJ2-7; TRBD1 matches at 8 bases. The CDR3 is 15 residues long. Germline loops: CDR1 SGHNT, CDR2 YENEEA. After removal of 3 bases from V and 2 bases from J, the junction contained 6 bases not matched to a gene. In nucleotides, the CDR3 is TGTGCCAGCAGCTTGGCCCCGACAGGGGCCTACGAGCAGTACGTC. Residues: CASSLAPTGAYEQYV.

In DNA form, the CDR3 reads TGTGCCACCAGAGAGGGGGGTCGGGGTCTCCCAGATACGCAGTATTTT. This codes for CATREGGRGLPDTQYF. The chain uses TRBV15 and TRBJ2-3; D assignment may be TRBD1 or TRBD2 (6 bases each). Germline CDR1 and CDR2: LNHNV and YYDKDF (reference sequence). V lost 6 bases and J lost 4, with 20 bases in between. The CDR3 spans 16 residues.

Points on this clone: One end of the junction does not line up with germline, which may come from a read error. The gene calls are TRBV6-8 and TRBJ1-5, with D unresolved. CDR3 size: 13 residues. The V gene's germline CDR1 is MNHGY and CDR2 SAAAGT. The CDR3 protein is CAISARGNQPQHF. CDR3 sequence (DNA): TGTGCCATCAGTGCCAGAGGCAATCAGCCCCAGCATTTT.

This clone appeared a few times. The chain joins TRBV19 to TRBJ1-5; TRBD1 agrees at 7 bases. The CDR3 contains 14 residues. Trimming cost V 7 bases and J 2 bases; bases outside gene matches: 5. Germline CDR1 is LNHDA and CDR2 is SQIVND (reference sequence). The CDR3 sequence: CASMGTGGNQPQHF. The CDR3 bases are TGTGCCAGTATGGGTACAGGGGGCAATCAGCCCCAGCATTTT.

V and J are TRBV23-1 and TRBJ2-3, with D perhaps being TRBD1 or TRBD2 (5 bases each). TRBV23-1 is marked as an open reading frame, function uncertain. The CDR3 is 15 residues long. V lost 2 bases and J 2 bases, leaving 11 bases between the germline ends. The DNA for the CDR3 is TGCGCCAGCAGTCAAGGGACCTTTACCACAGATACGCAGTATTTT. As protein: CASSQGTFTTDTQYF.

The chain carries TRBV6-8 and TRBJ1-1; weak D call: TRBD1 (5 bases). V was clipped by 6 bases and J by 0 bases, with 11 bases between them. This CDR3 contains 14 residues. Germline-derived CDR1 and CDR2 are MNHGY and SAAAGT. The CDR3 loop reads CASRWRRVNTEAFF. In DNA form, the CDR3 reads TGTGCCAGCAGATGGCGCAGGGTGAACACTGAAGCTTTCTTT.

This chain connects TRBV6-8 to TRBJ2-1, with a tentative D call TRBD1 (6 bases). The length of the CDR3 is 14 residues. The V end lost 6 bases, the J end lost 6 bases, and 15 bases lay between the germline ends. Germline-derived CDR1 and CDR2 are MNHGY and SAAAGT. The CDR3 sequence: CASSPTGILNEQFF. The CDR3, as DNA: TGTGCCAGCAGCCCCACAGGGATTCTCAATGAGCAGTTCTTC.

The chain carries TRBV7-1 and TRBJ1-5; D may be TRBD1 (5 bases). TRBV7-1 is sorted into the ORF group, with uncertain function. The V end lost 4 bases, the J end lost 0 bases, and 10 bases lay between the germline ends. The CDR3 runs 15 residues. The CDR3 region has the DNA TGTGCCAGCAGCTTAGGGGTTAATAGCAATCAGCCCCAGCATTTT. Translation: CASSLGVNSNQPQHF.

This clone was seen a single time. The chain recombines TRBV19 with TRBJ2-3, with 11 bases aligning to TRBD2. Germline values: CDR1 LNHDA, CDR2 SQIVND (reference sequence). V lost 6 bases and J lost 4; bases outside the gene matches: 9. The CDR3 extends over 16 amino acids. The CDR3 nucleotides read TGTGCCAGTAGCGCCTACGATAGCGGGGGGGCAGATACGCAGTATTTT. Encoded protein: CASSAYDSGGADTQYF.

The chain is built from TRBV11-3 and TRBJ2-3; D unclear. V was pared by 3 bases and J by 2 bases, with 12 bases between. Germline V gene lookup returns CDR1 SGHNT and CDR2 YENEEA. The CDR3 is made up of 15 amino acids. The CDR3 nucleotides read TGTGCCAGCAGCTTGGCCGGGTTACTCACAGATACGCAGTATTTT. Translated: CASSLAGLLTDTQYF.

This chain joins TRBV7-7 and TRBJ1-3; a possible D gene is TRBD1 (6 bases). CDR3 size: 16 residues. V gave up 3 bases and J gave up 4 bases, with 16 bases separating them. Germline CDR1 and CDR2: SSHAT and FNYEAQ (reference sequence). Written as DNA, the CDR3 is TGTGCCAGCAGCTTTCGGTCGGGGGGCGCGGGAAACACCATATATTTT. Amino acids: CASSFRSGGAGNTIYF.

The chain links TRBV19 to TRBJ2-2, with TRBD1 matching 7 bases. Germline-derived CDR1 and CDR2 are LNHDA and SQIVND (reference sequence). The CDR3 has 15 residues. Unmatched junction bases numbered 6, after V lost 4 bases and J lost 4 bases. CDR3 sequence: CASSRGTVGTGELFF. The CDR3 DNA reads as TGTGCCAGTAGTAGGGGGACAGTCGGCACCGGGGAGCTGTTTTTT.

V is TRBV30 and J is TRBJ2-1; possibly TRBD2 for D (6 bases). CDR3 length equals 14 residues. V gave up 2 bases and J gave up 3 bases, with 11 bases separating them. Germline-derived CDR1 and CDR2 are GTSNPN and SVGIG (reference sequence). For the CDR3, the DNA is TGTGCCTGGAGTCTCGGGACTGGCTACAATGAGCAGTTCTTC. Translation: CAWSLGTGYNEQFF.

This CDR3 reads CASSPEGGGTEAFF. DNA of the CDR3: TGTGCCAGCAGCCCCGAGGGGGGAGGCACTGAAGCTTTCTTT. The chain is built from TRBV11-3 and TRBJ1-1, with a weak D call TRBD1 (6 bases). Trimming left V 5 bases short and J 4 bases short, with 14 bases between. CDR3 size: 14 residues. Germline V lookup: CDR1 SGHNT, CDR2 YENEEA.

The CDR3 is CASSFVAGLSYEQYF. In DNA form, the CDR3 reads TGTGCCAGCAGTTTCGTAGCGGGCCTCTCCTACGAGCAGTACTTC. This sequence joins TRBV28 and TRBJ2-7, with 7 bases fitting TRBD2. Germline CDR1 MDHEN, CDR2 SYDVKM. Trimming removed 3 bases from V and 0 bases from J; junction bases left unmatched: 5. The CDR3 is made up of 15 amino acids.

The chain combines TRBV6-8 with TRBJ2-7; no reliable D call. CDR1 and CDR2 from the germline V gene are MNHGY and SAAAGT. Trimming stripped 2 bases from V and 4 bases from J, with 15 bases between. The CDR3 runs 15 residues. CDR3 coding DNA: TGTGCCAGCAGTTACCTCCGGCCATTCTATTACGAGCAGTACTTC. This codes for CASSYLRPFYYEQYF.